This TCR beta chain was sequenced for a study of technical replicates of blood from several donors. The CDR3 runs 15 residues. V lost 1 base and J lost 8; bases outside the gene matches: 7. In germline, CDR1 is LNHDA, CDR2 SQIVND (reference sequence). This clone appeared a single time. Produced via immunoSEQ multiplex PCR; TCRdb's table is partial and in-frame only. The sample lists just over 80,000 clones, around 94% seen once, with around 0.37% in the top ten. The source of this sequence is a human donor in good health. Sequencing was carried out using T cells isolated from PBMCs. V and J are TRBV19 and TRBJ1-2; 10 nucleotides match TRBD1. CDR3 coding DNA: TGTGCCAGTAGTATAGGGGACAGGGGAGCAGGAGGCTACACCTTC. This encodes CASSIGDRGAGGYTF.